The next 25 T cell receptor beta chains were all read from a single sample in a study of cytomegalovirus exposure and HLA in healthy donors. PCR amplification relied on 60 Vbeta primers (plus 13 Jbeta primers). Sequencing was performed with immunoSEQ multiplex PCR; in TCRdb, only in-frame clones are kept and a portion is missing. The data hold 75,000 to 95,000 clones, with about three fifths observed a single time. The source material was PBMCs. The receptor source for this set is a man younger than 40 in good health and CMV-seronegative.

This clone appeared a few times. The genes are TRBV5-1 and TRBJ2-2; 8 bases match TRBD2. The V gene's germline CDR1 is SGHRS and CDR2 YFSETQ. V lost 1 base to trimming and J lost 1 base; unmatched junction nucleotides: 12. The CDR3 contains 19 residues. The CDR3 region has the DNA TGCGCCAGCAGCTTGAGCTCGTGGCGGGGGGCCCAGAACACCGGGGAGCTGTTTTTT. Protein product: CASSLSSWRGAQNTGELFF.

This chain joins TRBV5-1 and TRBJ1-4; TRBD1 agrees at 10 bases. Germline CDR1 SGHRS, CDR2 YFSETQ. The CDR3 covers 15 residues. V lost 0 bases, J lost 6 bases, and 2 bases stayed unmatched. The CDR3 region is CASSLEGQGYEKLFF. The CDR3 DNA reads TGCGCCAGCAGCTTGGAGGGACAGGGGTATGAAAAACTGTTTTTT.

In nucleotides, the CDR3 is TGCGCCAGCAGCTTCAGGGGGGTTAACTCACCCCTCCACTTT. Translated, it gives CASSFRGVNSPLHF. The genes are TRBV5-1 and TRBJ1-6; TRBD1 aligns across 7 bases. The ends lost 2 bases at V and 10 bases at J; junction bases unmatched: 6. In germline, CDR1 is SGHRS, CDR2 YFSETQ. The CDR3 loop spans 14 amino acids.

Written as DNA, the CDR3 is TGTGCCAGCTCACCGCGACTAGCGGGAGGCCCCTCTCCCTCCTACGAGCAGTACTTC. Its protein is CASSPRLAGGPSPSYEQYF. V is TRBV18 and J is TRBJ2-7, with TRBD2 matching over 13 bases. The germline CDR1 and CDR2 sequences are KGHSH and LQKENI. V was pared by 3 bases and J by 0 bases, with 11 bases of the junction left unmatched. This CDR3 is 19 amino acids long.

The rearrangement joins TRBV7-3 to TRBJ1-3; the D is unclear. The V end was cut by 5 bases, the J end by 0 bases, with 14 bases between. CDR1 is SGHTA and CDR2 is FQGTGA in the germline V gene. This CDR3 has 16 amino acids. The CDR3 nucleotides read TGTGCCAGCAGCCCAGGAGGTCTCGGCTCTGGAAACACCATATATTTT. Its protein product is CASSPGGLGSGNTIYF.

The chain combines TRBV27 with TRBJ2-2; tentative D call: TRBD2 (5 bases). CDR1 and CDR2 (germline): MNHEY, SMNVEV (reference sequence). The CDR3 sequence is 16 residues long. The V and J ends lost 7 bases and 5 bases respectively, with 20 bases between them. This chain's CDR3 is CASIQSSGTGTGELFF. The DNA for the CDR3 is TGTGCCAGCATTCAATCCTCGGGAACCGGGACCGGGGAGCTGTTTTTT.

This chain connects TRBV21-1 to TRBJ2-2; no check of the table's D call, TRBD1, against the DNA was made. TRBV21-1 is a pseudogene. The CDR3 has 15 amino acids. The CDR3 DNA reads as TGTGCCCCGGCAAGGGGTCTTCCGAACACCGGGGAGCTGTTTTTT. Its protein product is CAPARGLPNTGELFF.

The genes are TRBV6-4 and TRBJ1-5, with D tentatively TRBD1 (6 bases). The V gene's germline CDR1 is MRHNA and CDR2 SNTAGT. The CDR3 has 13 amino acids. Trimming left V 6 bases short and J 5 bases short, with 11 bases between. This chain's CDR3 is CASRGRGDQPQHF. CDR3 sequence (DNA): TGTGCCAGCAGAGGCAGGGGAGATCAGCCCCAGCATTTT.

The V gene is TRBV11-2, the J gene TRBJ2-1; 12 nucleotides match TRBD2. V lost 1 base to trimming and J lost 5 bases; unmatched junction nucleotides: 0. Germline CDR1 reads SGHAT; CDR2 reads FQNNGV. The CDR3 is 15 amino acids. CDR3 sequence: CASSLGLAGDNEQFF. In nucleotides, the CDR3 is TGTGCCAGCAGCTTAGGACTAGCGGGAGACAATGAGCAGTTCTTC.

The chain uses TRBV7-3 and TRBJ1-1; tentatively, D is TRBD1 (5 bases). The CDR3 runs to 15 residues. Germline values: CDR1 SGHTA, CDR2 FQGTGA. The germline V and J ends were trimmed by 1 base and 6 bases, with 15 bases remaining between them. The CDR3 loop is CASSLRLGSGAEAFF. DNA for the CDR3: TGTGCCAGCAGCTTAAGGTTGGGGTCGGGGGCTGAAGCTTTCTTT.

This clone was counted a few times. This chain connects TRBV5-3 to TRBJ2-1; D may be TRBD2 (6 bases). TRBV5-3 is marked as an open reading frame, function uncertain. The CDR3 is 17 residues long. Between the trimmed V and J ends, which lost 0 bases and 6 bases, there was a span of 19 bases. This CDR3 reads CARSLEGVRGERNEQFF. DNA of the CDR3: TGTGCCAGAAGCTTGGAAGGGGTGCGGGGCGAACGCAATGAGCAGTTCTTC.

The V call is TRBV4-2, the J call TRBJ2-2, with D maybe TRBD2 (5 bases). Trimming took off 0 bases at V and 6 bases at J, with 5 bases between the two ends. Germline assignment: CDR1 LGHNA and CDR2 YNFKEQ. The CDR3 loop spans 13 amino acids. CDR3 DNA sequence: TGTGCCAGCAGCCAAGACGGGGCCGGGGAGCTGTTTTTT. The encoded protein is CASSQDGAGELFF.

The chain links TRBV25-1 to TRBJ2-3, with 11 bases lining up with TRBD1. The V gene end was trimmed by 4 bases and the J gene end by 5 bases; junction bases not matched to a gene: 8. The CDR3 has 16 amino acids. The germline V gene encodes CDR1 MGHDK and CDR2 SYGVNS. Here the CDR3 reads CASSAWDRGSGDTQYF. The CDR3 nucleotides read TGTGCCAGCAGTGCTTGGGACAGGGGGAGTGGAGATACGCAGTATTTT.

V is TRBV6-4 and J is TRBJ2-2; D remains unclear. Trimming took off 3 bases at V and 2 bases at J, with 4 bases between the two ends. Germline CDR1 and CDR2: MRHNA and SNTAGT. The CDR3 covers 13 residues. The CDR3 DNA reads TGTGCCAGCAGTGAAACAAACACCGGGGAGCTGTTTTTT. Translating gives CASSETNTGELFF.

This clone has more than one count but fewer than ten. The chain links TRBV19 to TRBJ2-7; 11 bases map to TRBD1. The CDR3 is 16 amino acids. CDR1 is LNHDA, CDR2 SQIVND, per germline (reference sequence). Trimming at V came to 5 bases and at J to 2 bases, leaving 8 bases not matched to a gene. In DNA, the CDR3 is TGTGCCAGTAGTGCCGGGACAGGGGGAGGGACCTACGAGCAGTACTTC. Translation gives CASSAGTGGGTYEQYF.

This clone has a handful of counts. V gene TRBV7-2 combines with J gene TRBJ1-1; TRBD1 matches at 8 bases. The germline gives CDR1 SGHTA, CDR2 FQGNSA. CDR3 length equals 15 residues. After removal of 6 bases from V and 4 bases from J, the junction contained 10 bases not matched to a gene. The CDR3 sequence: CASSYPGGGSTEAFF. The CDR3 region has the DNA TGTGCCAGCAGTTATCCAGGGGGCGGCAGCACTGAAGCTTTCTTT.

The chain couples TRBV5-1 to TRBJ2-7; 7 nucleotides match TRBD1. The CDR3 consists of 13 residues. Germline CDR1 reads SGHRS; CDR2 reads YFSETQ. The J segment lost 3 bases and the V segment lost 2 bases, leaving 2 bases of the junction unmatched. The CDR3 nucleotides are TGCGCCAGCAGCTTTGACAGGGACTACGAGCAGTACTTC. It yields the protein CASSFDRDYEQYF.

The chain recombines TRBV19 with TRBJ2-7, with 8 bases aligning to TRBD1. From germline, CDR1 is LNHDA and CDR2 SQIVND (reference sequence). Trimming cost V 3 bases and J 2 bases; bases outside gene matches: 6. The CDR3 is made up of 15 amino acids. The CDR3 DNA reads TGTGCCAGTAGTATTGAGGGGACAGGAACCTACGAGCAGTACTTC. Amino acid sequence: CASSIEGTGTYEQYF.

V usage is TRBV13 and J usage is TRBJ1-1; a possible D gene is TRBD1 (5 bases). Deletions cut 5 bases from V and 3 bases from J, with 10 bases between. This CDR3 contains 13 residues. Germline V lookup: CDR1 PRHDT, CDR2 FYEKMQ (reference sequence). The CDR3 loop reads CASSLRVHTEAFF. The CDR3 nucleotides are TGTGCCAGCAGCCTCAGGGTTCACACTGAAGCTTTCTTT.

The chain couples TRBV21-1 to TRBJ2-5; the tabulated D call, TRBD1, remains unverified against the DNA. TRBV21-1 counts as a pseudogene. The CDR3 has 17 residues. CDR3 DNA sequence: TGTGCCAGCAGCCTGCTGGGGATTCAGGGGCCTCTGGAGGAGCAGTACTTC. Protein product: CASSLLGIQGPLEEQYF.

CDR3 nucleotide sequence: TGTGCCATCAGTGCCGAGGGAACGCAGTACTTC. Translation: CAISAEGTQYF. The chain carries TRBV10-3 and TRBJ2-7, with D possibly TRBD2 on 5 matching bases. The CDR3 covers 11 residues. The germline V and J ends were trimmed by 4 bases and 9 bases, with 10 bases remaining between them. Germline loops: CDR1 ENHRY, CDR2 SYGVKD.

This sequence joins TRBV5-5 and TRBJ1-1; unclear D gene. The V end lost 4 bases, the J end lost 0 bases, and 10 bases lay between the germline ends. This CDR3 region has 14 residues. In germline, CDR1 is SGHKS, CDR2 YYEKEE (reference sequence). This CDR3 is CASSQTPLNTEAFF. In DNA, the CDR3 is TGTGCCAGCAGCCAGACACCCCTGAACACTGAAGCTTTCTTT. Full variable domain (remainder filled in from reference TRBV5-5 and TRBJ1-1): DAGVTQSPTHLIKTRGQQVTLRCSPISGHKSVSWYQQVLGQGPQFIFQYYEKEERGRGNFPDRFSARQFPNYSSELNVNALLLGDSALYLCASSQTPLNTEAFFGQGTRLTVV.

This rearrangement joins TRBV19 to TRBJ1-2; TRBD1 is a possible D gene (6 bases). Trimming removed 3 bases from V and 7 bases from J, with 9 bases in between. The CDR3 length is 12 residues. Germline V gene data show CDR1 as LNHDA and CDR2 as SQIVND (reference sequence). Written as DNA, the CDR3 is TGTGCCAGTAGTATGCAGGGGATTGGCTACACCTTC. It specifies CASSMQGIGYTF.

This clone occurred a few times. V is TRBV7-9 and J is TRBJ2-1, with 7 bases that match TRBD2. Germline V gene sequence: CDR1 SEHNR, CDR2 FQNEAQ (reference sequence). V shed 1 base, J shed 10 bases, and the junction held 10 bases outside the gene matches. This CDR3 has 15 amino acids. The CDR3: CASSLVAGASQEQFF. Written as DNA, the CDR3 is TGTGCCAGCAGCTTAGTAGCGGGCGCTAGCCAGGAGCAGTTCTTC.

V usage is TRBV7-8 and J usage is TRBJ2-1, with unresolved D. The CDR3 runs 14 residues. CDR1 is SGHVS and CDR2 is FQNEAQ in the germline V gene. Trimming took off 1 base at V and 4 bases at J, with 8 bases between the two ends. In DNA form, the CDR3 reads TGTGCCAGCAGCTTAGATCCGCAGTACAATGAGCAGTTCTTC. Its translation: CASSLDPQYNEQFF.